This section outlines one T cell receptor beta chain sequence together with its context. This specimen belongs to a study of cytomegalovirus exposure and HLA in healthy donors. Although they were nominally healthy when sampled, donors likely had unrecorded immune exposures. V was trimmed by 3 bases and J by 2 bases, leaving 13 bases between them. CDR3 size: 14 residues. Germline-derived CDR1 and CDR2 are GTSNPN and SVGIG (reference sequence). PCR employed 60 Vbeta and 13 Jbeta primers. TCRdb keeps only in-frame clones here, not all; method: immunoSEQ multiplex PCR. This table has approximately 92,000 clones, about 71% appearing once.

This TCR was sampled from a man in his 60s in good health and CMV-seronegative. This chain uses TRBV30 with TRBJ2-5; maybe TRBD1 (5 bases). The sequencing input was PBMCs. The CDR3 here is CAWRLTGFQETQYF. The CDR3 nucleotides read TGTGCCTGGAGGCTCACAGGTTTTCAAGAGACCCAGTACTTC.